This paragraph reports one T cell receptor beta chain. No antigen is known for it. The data are from a study of T cell responses to AZD1222 COVID-19 vaccine. Study findings and constraints: Donors were mostly white British, more females; clonal diversity possibly underestimated. With two AZD1222 doses given, Spike-specific TCR breadth and depth both rose.

The CDR3 has 13 residues. The V and J ends lost 4 bases and 6 bases respectively, with 10 bases between them. Germline loops: CDR1 LGHNA, CDR2 YSLEER. The repertoire was sequenced with immunoSEQ multiplex PCR; TCRdb's copy has only in-frame clones and lacks some. The sample includes about 130,000 clones, more than 75% seen only once; the top ten take about 20%. V gene TRBV4-3 combines with J gene TRBJ1-5; no clear D gene. The TCR originated in an adult in good health. The sequenced sample was peripheral blood, obtained on day 0 of AZD1222 vaccination. The CDR3 loop is CASSPQLGQPQHF. The CDR3 bases are TGCGCCAGCAGCCCCCAATTGGGTCAGCCCCAGCATTTT.